One and the same sample provided the 15 T cell receptor beta chains below, sequenced in a study of blood T cell repertoires in COVID-19. Libraries were prepared by immunoSEQ multiplex PCR; TCRdb keeps only in-frame clonotypes and omits some of them. Of 150,000 to 200,000 clones in the sample, more than 75% were seen once. The sequenced sample consisted of peripheral blood. Receptor source: a human donor in a cohort sampled during active COVID-19.

This clone was found a few times. This rearrangement joins TRBV19 to TRBJ2-5; TRBD2 aligns across 10 bases. This CDR3 has 16 amino acids. Germline loops: CDR1 LNHDA, CDR2 SQIVND (reference sequence). V dropped 5 bases and J dropped 1; count of bases not matched to a gene: 7. The CDR3, as DNA: TGTGCCAGTAGTCCCGGAGCGGGAGGGCCCCAAGAGACCCAGTACTTC. Protein: CASSPGAGGPQETQYF.

The V call is TRBV19, the J call TRBJ2-1; the match to TRBD2 covers 12 bases. In germline, CDR1 is LNHDA, CDR2 SQIVND (reference sequence). J gave up 9 bases and V 9 bases, and 6 bases lay outside the gene matches. The CDR3 is 13 amino acids. For the CDR3, the DNA is TGTGCCAGCCTAGCGGGAGGGGCTAGTGAGCAGTTCTTC. It yields the protein CASLAGGASEQFF.

V is TRBV10-3 and J is TRBJ2-5; tentatively, D is TRBD2 (5 bases). This CDR3 comprises 17 residues. Germline loops: CDR1 ENHRY, CDR2 SYGVKD. Trimming shortened V by 0 bases and J by 4 bases, and 18 bases separated the two germline ends. This CDR3 reads CAISESPVRRDRETQYF. The CDR3 DNA reads as TGTGCCATCAGTGAGTCTCCCGTCCGTCGGGATAGAGAGACCCAGTACTTC.

The J gene is TRBJ2-7, the V gene TRBV5-5; no reliable D call. Germline values: CDR1 SGHKS, CDR2 YYEKEE (reference sequence). Trimming cost V 2 bases and J 4 bases, with 7 bases left between them. The CDR3 length is 12 residues. The CDR3 bases are TGTGCCAGCAGCTTCGACTGGTACGAGCAGTACTTC. Its translation is CASSFDWYEQYF.

This chain links TRBV5-4 with TRBJ1-2, with TRBD1 as a possible D gene (6 bases). CDR3 size: 14 residues. Germline V CDR1 and CDR2: SGHNT, YYREEE (reference sequence). Trimming left V 4 bases short and J 10 bases short, with 20 bases between. Here the CDR3 reads CASSPEGGIRDYTF. In nucleotides, the CDR3 is TGTGCCAGCAGCCCTGAGGGGGGGATAAGGGACTACACCTTC.

V gene TRBV6-2 or TRBV6-3 combines with J gene TRBJ2-7; 9 bases are shared with TRBD2. The J segment lost 0 bases and the V segment lost 5 bases, leaving 5 bases of the junction unmatched. The CDR3 runs 15 residues. Germline CDR1 MNHEY, CDR2 SVGEGT. The DNA of the CDR3 is TGTGCCAGCAGTAGCAGCGGGGGGCGCTCCTACGAGCAGTACTTC. Translated: CASSSSGGRSYEQYF.

This chain links TRBV11-2 with TRBJ2-5, with 12 nucleotides matching TRBD2. The V and J ends lost 4 bases and 4 bases, in that order; junction bases with no gene match: 7. Germline V gene sequence: CDR1 SGHAT, CDR2 FQNNGV. The CDR3 has 16 residues. CDR3 region: CASSSTTSGGLETQYF. CDR3 nucleotides: TGTGCCAGCAGCTCAACGACTAGCGGGGGTTTAGAGACCCAGTACTTC.

V is TRBV6-5 and J is TRBJ2-1; maybe TRBD2 (6 bases). V dropped 8 bases and J dropped 12 bases, with 20 bases sitting between them. The CDR3 is 13 amino acids. CDR1 is MNHEY, CDR2 SVGAGI, per germline. The CDR3: CASREHSGHGQFF. The CDR3 DNA sequence: TGTGCCAGCCGAGAACACAGCGGGCACGGGCAGTTCTTC.

The chain joins TRBV5-5 to TRBJ2-7; 7 bases match TRBD1. The CDR3 contains 13 residues. After removal of 2 bases from V and 5 bases from J, the junction contained 4 bases not matched to a gene. Germline CDR1 and CDR2: SGHKS and YYEKEE (reference sequence). The CDR3 loop reads CASSFTGADEQYF. DNA for the CDR3: TGTGCCAGCAGCTTTACAGGGGCGGACGAGCAGTACTTC.

V gene TRBV6-5 combines with J gene TRBJ2-7; perhaps TRBD1 as D (5 bases). The CDR3 totals 14 residues. The V end was cut by 2 bases, the J end by 2 bases, with 10 bases between. Looked up from germline, CDR1 is MNHEY and CDR2 is SVGAGI. This CDR3 is CASSYGAGTYEQYF. CDR3 DNA: TGTGCCAGCAGTTACGGGGCAGGGACCTACGAGCAGTACTTC.

J is TRBJ1-1 and V is TRBV5-1; 8 bases align to TRBD1. The CDR3 totals 14 residues. CDR1 and CDR2 (germline): SGHRS, YFSETQ. The junction had 2 bases not matched to a gene; V was cut back by 4 bases and J by 0 bases. The DNA of the CDR3 is TGCGCCAGCAGCGGACAGGGCATGAACACTGAAGCTTTCTTT. As protein: CASSGQGMNTEAFF. Full variable domain (remainder filled in from reference TRBV5-1 and TRBJ1-1): KAGVTQTPRYLIKTRGQQVTLSCSPISGHRSVSWYQQTPGQGLQFLFEYFSETQRNKGNFPGRFSGRQFSNSRSEMNVSTLELGDSALYLCASSGQGMNTEAFFGQGTRLTVV.

This chain connects TRBV18 to TRBJ2-5; D not resolved. Germline loops: CDR1 KGHSH, CDR2 LQKENI. The V end was cut by 5 bases, the J end by 4 bases, with 8 bases between. The CDR3 has 12 residues. Here the CDR3 reads CASSVPGETQYF. CDR3 nucleotide sequence: TGTGCCAGCTCAGTACCCGGAGAGACCCAGTACTTC. The complete variable domain, with remaining parts taken from reference TRBV18 and TRBJ2-5, reads NAGVMQNPRHLVRRRGQEARLRCSPMKGHSHVYWYRQLPEEGLKFMVYLQKENIIDESGMPKERFSAEFPKEGPSILRIQQVVRGDSAAYFCASSVPGETQYFGPGTRLLVL.

V and J are TRBV12-3 or TRBV12-4 and TRBJ1-2; D uncertain. The germline V and J ends were trimmed by 1 base and 7 bases, with 7 bases remaining between them. CDR3 length equals 12 residues. The CDR3 is CASSLVGGGYTF. DNA of the CDR3: TGTGCCAGCAGTTTAGTCGGTGGTGGCTACACCTTC.

Only one count was recorded for this clone. The chain has TRBV28 and TRBJ1-5; D remains ambiguous. From germline, CDR1 is MDHEN and CDR2 SYDVKM. V was pared by 6 bases and J by 0 bases, with 24 bases between. There are 19 residues in the CDR3. The CDR3 is CASSPPQATTAYSNQPQHF. DNA of the CDR3: TGTGCCAGCAGCCCCCCCCAGGCCACCACCGCGTATAGCAATCAGCCCCAGCATTTT.

The V and J genes are TRBV6-2 or TRBV6-3 and TRBJ1-2; D might be TRBD1 (6 bases). Trimming removed 4 bases from V and 5 bases from J, with 14 bases in between. The CDR3 runs to 14 residues. The germline CDR1 and CDR2 sequences are MNHEY and SVGEGT. Written as DNA, the CDR3 is TGTGCCAGCAGTTTGTCGGGGGGCGTGTATGGCTACACCTTC. It specifies CASSLSGGVYGYTF.